This TCR beta chain was identified during a study of T cells expressing NK-cell markers. Study as a whole: Beta-chain profiling covered CD3+CD56+NKG2C+, CD3+CD56+NKG2C- and CD3+CD56-NKG2C+ sorted subsets.

As to this clonotype: The antigen is undetermined.

After re-calling the 5' RACE reads, TCRdb lists one entry per CDR3 protein, DNA absent. The sample totals about 460,000 distinct CDR3 sequences. Germline CDR1 SGHRS, CDR2 YFSETQ. The CDR3 runs 16 residues. Study-wide results and limits: CD8+ T cells in 5 or 6 donors included dominant NKG2C+ clonotypes at roughly 1.0-7.0%.

The source is a woman aged 50 to 65 in good health. The specimen sequenced was blood T cells: a sorted CD56 or NKG2C T cell subset, CD4+ or CD8+ T cells, or bulk PBMC T cells (not recorded which). V is TRBV5-1 and J is TRBJ2-2; TCRdb returns TRBD2, unconfirmable since there is no DNA. CDR3 region: CASSSGTSGLTGELFF.